This T cell receptor beta chain emerged from a study of CD8 T cells in ankylosing spondylitis. Study-wide results and limits: Reports say disease-linked clones showed up significantly more in matched ankylosing spondylitis synovial fluid. The disease-linked clones had a CD8+ phenotype and low blood frequencies. For ankylosing spondylitis blood, a TCR beta motif of about eight highly homologous variants appeared characteristic.

About this clonotype: Its antigen is unidentified.

Molecular-barcoded quantitative 5'-RACE produced these TCR beta libraries. TCRdb ran MiXCR on the 5' RACE reads and lists one entry per CDR3 protein. The sample lists 800,000 to 900,000 distinct CDR3 sequences; 12% were seen once. Sequences were obtained from blood, either unsorted or a sorted T cell fraction (not recorded which). This clonotype was obtained from a male donor with ankylosing spondylitis.

Here the CDR3 DNA reads TGTGCCAGCAGTGAAGCTGAAGGATATACGCAGTATTTT. Amino acids: CASSEAEGYTQYF. V is TRBV6-1 and J is TRBJ2-3; D is unresolved. The CDR3 has 13 amino acids. V lost 0 bases and J 7 bases, leaving 8 bases between the germline ends. Germline V gene data show CDR1 as MNHNS and CDR2 as SASEGT.